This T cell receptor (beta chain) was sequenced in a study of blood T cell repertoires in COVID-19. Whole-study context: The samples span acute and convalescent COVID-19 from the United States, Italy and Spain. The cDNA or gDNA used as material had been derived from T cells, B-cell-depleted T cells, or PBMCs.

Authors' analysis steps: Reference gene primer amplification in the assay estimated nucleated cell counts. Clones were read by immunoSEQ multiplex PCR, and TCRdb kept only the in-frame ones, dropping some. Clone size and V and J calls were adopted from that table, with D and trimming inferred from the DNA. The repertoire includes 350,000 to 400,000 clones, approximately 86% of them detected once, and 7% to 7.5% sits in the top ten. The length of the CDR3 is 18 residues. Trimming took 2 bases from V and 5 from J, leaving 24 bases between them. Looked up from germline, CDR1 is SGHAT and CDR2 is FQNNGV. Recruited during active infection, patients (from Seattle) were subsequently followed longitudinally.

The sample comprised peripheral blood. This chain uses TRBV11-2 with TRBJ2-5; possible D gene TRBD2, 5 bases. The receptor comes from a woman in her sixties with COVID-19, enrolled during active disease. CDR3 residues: CASSLFMVSGPVQETQYF. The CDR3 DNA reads TGTGCCAGCAGCTTATTTATGGTGAGCGGCCCCGTCCAGGAGACCCAGTACTTC.